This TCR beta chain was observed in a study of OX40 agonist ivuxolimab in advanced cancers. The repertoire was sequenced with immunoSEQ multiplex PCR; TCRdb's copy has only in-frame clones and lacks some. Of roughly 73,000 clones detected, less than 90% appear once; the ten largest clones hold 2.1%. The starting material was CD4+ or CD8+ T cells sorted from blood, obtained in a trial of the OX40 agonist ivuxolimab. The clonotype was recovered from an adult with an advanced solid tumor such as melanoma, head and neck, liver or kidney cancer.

The CDR3 nucleotides read TGTGCCAGCAGCCGTTCCGGAAACACCATATATTTT. It specifies CASSRSGNTIYF. The chain is built from TRBV7-2 and TRBJ1-3, with D unresolved. The CDR3 runs 12 residues. Germline CDR1 and CDR2: SGHTA and FQGNSA. Trimming left V 5 bases short and J 4 bases short, with 6 bases between.